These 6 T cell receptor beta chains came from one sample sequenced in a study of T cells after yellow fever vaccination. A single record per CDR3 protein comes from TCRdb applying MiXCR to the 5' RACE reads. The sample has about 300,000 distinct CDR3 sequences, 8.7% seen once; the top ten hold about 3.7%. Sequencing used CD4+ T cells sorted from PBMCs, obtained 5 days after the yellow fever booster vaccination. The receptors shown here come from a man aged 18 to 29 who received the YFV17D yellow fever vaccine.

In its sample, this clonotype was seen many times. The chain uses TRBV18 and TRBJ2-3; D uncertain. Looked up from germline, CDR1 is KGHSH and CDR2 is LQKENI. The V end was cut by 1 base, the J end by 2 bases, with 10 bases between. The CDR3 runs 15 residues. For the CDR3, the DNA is TGTGCCAGCTCACCACGTTTGACTTCCACAGATACGCAGTATTTT. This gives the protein CASSPRLTSTDTQYF.

CDR3 sequence: CASMRSLYNEQFF. The CDR3 nucleotides read TGTGCCTCTATGCGGAGCCTCTACAATGAGCAGTTCTTC. This chain uses TRBV12-3 or TRBV12-4 with TRBJ2-1; D unclear. Trimming pared 11 bases from V and 3 bases from J, leaving 14 bases between. The CDR3 extends over 13 amino acids.

The CDR3 sequence: CATSGSPVNEQFF. The DNA of the CDR3 is TGTGCCACCAGTGGTTCACCCGTTAATGAGCAGTTCTTC. The chain carries TRBV24-1 and TRBJ2-1; D is ambiguous. Trimming removed 5 bases from V and 7 bases from J, with 11 bases in between. The germline gives CDR1 KGHDR, CDR2 SFDVKD. The CDR3 is 13 residues long.

In DNA form, the CDR3 reads TGTGCCAGCAGCTATCGGGGGTCAGGAGGCGAGCAGTACGTC. Its protein is CASSYRGSGGEQYV. The chain joins TRBV11-2 to TRBJ2-7; possibly TRBD2 for D (6 bases). CDR3 size: 14 residues. V shed 4 bases and J shed 6 bases, with 16 bases lying between them. Germline assignment: CDR1 SGHAT and CDR2 FQNNGV.

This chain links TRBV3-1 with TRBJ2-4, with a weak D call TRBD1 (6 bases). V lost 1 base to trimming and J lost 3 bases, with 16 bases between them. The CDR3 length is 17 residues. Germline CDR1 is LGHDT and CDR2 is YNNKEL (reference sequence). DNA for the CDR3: TGTGCCAGCAGCCAAGTGGGAAGGGGGTTTAACAAAAACATTCAGTACTTC. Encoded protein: CASSQVGRGFNKNIQYF.

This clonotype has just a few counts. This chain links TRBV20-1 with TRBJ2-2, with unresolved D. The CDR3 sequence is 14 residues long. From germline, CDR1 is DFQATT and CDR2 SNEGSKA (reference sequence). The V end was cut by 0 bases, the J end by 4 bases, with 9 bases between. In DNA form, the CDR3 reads TGCAGTGCTAGAGATGCGAGTAGCACCGGGGAGCTGTTTTTT. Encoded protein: CSARDASSTGELFF.